This note documents a single T cell receptor beta chain sequence. Treatment: skin biopsy from PPD injection site in Mantoux-positive individual. An oligonucleotide containing a UMI was ligated to the 3' end of TCR cDNA. Individuals with a positive Mantoux test gave biopsies from PPD-injected skin. Reverse transcription used DNase-treated unsorted total RNA, aiming for roughly 1 to 1000 ng. CDR3 length equals 17 residues. From germline, CDR1 is KGHSH and CDR2 LQKENI. V was shortened by 2 bases and J by 4 bases, with 20 bases between the two germline ends. This sample stems from a study of naive and memory T cell subsets. Four PCR rounds used nested alpha and beta constant region primers plus the SP2 primer. Alpha and beta constant region primers primed reverse transcription for blood and skin samples. TCRdb ran MiXCR on the UMI-ligation and nested PCR reads and lists one entry per CDR3 protein. Of around 35,000 distinct CDR3 sequences detected, more than 9.5% appear once; the ten largest clones hold around 4.2%.

This TCR was sampled from an adult in good health. The source material was skin, sampled from a tuberculin skin test site. This chain links TRBV18 with TRBJ1-2; no firm D call. DNA for the CDR3: TGTGCCAGCTCACCATTTGAAGTGAGTGAACAGCTCTATGGCTACACCTTC. This sequence encodes CASSPFEVSEQLYGYTF.